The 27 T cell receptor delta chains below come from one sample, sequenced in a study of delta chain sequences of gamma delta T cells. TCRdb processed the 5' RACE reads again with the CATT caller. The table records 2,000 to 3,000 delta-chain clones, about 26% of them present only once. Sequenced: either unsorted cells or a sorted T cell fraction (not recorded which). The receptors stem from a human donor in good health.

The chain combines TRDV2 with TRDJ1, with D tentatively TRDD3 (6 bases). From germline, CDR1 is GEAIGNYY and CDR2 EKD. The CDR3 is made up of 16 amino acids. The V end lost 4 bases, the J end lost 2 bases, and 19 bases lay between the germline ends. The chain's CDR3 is CACEKLGMSGTDKLIF. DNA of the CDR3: TGTGCCTGTGAAAAGTTGGGGATGAGTGGGACCGATAAACTCATCTTT.

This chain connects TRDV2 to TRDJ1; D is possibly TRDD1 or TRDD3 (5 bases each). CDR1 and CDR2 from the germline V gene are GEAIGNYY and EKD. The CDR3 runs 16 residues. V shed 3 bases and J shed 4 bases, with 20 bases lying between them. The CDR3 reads CACDEISGLGDDKLIF. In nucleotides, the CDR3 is TGTGCCTGTGACGAAATTTCGGGATTGGGCGACGATAAACTCATCTTT.

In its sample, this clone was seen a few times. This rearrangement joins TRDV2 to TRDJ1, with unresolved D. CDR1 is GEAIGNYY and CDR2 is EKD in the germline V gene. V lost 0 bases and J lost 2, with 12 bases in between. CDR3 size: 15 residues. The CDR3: CACDTLRPVTDKLIF. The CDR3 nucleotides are TGTGCCTGTGACACCTTGCGGCCCGTAACCGATAAACTCATCTTT.

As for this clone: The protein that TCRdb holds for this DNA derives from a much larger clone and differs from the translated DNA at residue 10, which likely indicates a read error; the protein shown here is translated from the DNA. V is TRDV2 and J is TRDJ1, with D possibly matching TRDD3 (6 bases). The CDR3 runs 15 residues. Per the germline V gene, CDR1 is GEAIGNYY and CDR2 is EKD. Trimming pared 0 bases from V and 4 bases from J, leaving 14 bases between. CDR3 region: CACDTVGVQCDKLIF. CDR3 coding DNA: TGTGCCTGTGACACCGTGGGGGTTCAGTGCGATAAACTCATCTTT.

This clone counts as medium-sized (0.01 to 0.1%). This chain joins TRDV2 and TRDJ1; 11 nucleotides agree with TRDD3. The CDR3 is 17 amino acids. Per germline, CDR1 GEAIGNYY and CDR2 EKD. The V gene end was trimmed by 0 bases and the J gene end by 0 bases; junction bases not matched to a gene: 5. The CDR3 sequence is CACDTVGDTLYTDKLIF. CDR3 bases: TGTGCCTGTGACACCGTGGGGGATACGCTGTACACCGATAAACTCATCTTT.

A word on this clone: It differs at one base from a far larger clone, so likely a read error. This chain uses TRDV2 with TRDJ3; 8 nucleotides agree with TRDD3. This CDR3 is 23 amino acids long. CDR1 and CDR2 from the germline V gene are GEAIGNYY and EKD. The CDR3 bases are TGTGCCTGTAACACCGAGGCTAACTGGGGGCTCCAGACGAGCTCCTGGGACACCCGACAGATGTTTTTC. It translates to CACNTEANWGLQTSSWDTRQMFF.

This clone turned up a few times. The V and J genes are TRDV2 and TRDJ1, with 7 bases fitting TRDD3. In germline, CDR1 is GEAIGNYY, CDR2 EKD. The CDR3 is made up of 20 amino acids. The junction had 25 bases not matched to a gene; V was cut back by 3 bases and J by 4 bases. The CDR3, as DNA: TGTGCCTGTGACCCCGTTCCTGAGGGGGATGGGGGACCCTCGGGCGATAAACTCATCTTT. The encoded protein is CACDPVPEGDGGPSGDKLIF.

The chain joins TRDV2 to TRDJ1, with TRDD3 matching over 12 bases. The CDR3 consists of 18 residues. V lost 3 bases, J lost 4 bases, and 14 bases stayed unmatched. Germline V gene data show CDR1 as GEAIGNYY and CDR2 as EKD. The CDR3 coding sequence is TGTGCCTGTGACCAGTACTGGGGGATACTGGGTAAGGGCGATAAACTCATCTTT. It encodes CACDQYWGILGKGDKLIF.

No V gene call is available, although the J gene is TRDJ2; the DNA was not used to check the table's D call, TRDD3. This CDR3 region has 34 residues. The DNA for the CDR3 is TGCTCCGCTTGTGTCTTGGGGGAGACTGACAGGGAGCAAATAGGTAGCAAGGTTTTTCGTAATGATGCCTGTGGTAGTGCTTTGACAGCACAACTCTTCTTT. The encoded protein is CSACVLGETDREQIGSKVFRNDACGSALTAQLFF.

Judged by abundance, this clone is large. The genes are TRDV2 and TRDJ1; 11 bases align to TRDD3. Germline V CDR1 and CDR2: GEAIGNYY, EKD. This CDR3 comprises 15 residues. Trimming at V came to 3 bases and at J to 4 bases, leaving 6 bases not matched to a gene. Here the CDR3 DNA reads TGTGCCTGTGACCCCTGGGGGATACCCGACGATAAACTCATCTTT. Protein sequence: CACDPWGIPDDKLIF.

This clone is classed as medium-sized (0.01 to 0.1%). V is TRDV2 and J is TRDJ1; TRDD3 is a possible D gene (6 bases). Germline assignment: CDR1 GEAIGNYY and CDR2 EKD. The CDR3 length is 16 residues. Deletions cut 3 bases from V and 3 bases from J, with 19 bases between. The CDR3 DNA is TGTGCCTGTGACTCCCTGTTGGGGGCCGCCGCCGATAAACTCATCTTT. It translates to CACDSLLGAAADKLIF.

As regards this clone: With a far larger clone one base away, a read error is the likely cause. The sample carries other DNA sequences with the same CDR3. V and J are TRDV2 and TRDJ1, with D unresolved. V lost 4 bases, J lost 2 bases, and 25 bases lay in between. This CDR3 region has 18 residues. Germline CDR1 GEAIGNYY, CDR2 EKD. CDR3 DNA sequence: TGTGCCTGTGATACCGCGGCCAGGCGAACTGATGTGACCGATAAACTCATCTTT. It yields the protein CACDTAARRTDVTDKLIF.

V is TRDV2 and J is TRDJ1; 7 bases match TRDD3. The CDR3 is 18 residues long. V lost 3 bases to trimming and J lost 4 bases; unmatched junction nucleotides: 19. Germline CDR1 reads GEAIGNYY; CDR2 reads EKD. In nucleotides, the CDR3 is TGTGCCTGTGACCCGCTAGAAGCTGGGGGTCTTAGGGACGATAAACTCATCTTT. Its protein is CACDPLEAGGLRDDKLIF.

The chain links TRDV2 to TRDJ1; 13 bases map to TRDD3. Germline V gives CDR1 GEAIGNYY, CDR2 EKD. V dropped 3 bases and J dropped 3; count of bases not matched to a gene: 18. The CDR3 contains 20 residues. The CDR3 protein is CACDSILGDTRMGPPDKLIF. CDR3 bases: TGTGCCTGTGACTCTATACTGGGGGATACGAGGATGGGCCCCCCCGATAAACTCATCTTT.

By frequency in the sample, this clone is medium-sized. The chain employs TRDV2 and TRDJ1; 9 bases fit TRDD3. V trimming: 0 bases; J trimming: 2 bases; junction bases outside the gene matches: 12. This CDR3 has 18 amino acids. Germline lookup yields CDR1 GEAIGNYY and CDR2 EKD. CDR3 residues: CACDTLRTGGDLTDKLIF. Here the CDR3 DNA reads TGTGCCTGTGACACCTTACGAACTGGGGGAGACTTAACCGATAAACTCATCTTT.

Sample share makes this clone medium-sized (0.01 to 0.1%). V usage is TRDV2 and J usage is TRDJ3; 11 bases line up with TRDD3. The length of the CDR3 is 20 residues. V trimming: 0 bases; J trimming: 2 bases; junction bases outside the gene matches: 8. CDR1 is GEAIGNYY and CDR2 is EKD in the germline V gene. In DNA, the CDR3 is TGTGCCTGTGACACCCCCCCCTTGGGGGATACGGCCTGGGACACCCGACAGATGTTTTTC. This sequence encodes CACDTPPLGDTAWDTRQMFF.

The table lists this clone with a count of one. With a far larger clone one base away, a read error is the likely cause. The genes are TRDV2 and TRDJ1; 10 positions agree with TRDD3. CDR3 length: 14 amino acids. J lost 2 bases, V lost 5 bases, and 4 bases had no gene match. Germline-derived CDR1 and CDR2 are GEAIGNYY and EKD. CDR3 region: CACVKLGDTDKLIF. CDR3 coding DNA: TGTGCCTGTGTCAAACTGGGGGATACCGATAAACTCATCTTT.

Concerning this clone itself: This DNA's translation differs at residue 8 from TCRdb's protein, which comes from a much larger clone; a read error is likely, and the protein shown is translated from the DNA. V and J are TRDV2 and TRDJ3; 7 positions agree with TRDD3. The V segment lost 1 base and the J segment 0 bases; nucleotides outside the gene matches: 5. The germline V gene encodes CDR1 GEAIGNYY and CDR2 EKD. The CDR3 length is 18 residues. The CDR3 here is CACDTGGTFSWDTRQMFF. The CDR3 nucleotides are TGTGCCTGTGACACTGGGGGAACCTTCTCCTGGGACACCCGACAGATGTTTTTC.

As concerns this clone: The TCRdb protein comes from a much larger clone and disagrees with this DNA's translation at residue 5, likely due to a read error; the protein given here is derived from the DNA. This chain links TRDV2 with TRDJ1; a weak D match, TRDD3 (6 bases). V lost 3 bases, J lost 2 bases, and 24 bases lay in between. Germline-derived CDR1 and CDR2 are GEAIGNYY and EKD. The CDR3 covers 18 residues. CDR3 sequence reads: CACDAMGGSFGLTDKLIF. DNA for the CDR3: TGTGCCTGTGACGCGATGGGGGGTTCGTTTGGGTTGACCGATAAACTCATCTTT.

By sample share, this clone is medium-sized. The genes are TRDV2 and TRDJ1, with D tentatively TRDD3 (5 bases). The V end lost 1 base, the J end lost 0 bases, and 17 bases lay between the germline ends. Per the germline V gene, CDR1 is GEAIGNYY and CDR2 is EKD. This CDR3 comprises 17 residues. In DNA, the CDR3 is TGTGCCTGTGACACGGTCGGTCAGGGGGCCAACACCGATAAACTCATCTTT. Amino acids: CACDTVGQGANTDKLIF.

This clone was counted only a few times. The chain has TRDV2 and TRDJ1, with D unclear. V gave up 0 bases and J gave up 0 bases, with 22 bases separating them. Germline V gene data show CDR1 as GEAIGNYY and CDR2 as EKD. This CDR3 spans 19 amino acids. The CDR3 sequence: CACDTVRTRPPENTDKLIF. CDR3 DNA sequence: TGTGCCTGTGACACCGTACGGACACGACCCCCCGAAAACACCGATAAACTCATCTTT.

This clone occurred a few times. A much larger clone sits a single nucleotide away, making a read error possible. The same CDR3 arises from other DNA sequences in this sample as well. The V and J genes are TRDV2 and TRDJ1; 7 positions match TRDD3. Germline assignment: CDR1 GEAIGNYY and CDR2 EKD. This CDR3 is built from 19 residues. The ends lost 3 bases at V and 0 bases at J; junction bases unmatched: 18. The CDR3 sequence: CACDPVAFTGDVYTDKLIF. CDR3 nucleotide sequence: TGTGCCTGTGACCCGGTGGCCTTTACTGGGGATGTGTACACCGATAAACTCATCTTT.

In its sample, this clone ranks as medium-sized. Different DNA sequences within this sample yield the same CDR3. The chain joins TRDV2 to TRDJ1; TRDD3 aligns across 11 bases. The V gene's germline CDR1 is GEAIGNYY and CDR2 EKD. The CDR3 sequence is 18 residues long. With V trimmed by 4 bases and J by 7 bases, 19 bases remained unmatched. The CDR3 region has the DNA TGTGCCTGTGAGAACATTGTGGGGGATACGCAAGGGTTTCCTAAACTCATCTTT. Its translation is CACENIVGDTQGFPKLIF.

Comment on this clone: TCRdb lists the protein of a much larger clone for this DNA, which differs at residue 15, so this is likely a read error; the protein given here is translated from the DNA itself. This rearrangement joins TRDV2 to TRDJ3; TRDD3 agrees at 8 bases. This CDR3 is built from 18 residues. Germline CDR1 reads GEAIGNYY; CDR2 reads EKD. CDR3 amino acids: CACDPLGGRSWDTRRMFF. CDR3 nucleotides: TGTGCCTGTGACCCACTGGGGGGTCGCTCCTGGGACACCCGACGGATGTTTTTC.

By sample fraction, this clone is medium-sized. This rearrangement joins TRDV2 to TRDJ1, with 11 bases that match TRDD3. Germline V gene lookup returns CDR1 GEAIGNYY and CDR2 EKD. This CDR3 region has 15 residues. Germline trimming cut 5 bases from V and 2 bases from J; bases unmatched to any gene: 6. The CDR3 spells CACVALGDTTDKLIF. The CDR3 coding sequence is TGTGCCTGTGTCGCCCTGGGGGATACTACCGATAAACTCATCTTT.

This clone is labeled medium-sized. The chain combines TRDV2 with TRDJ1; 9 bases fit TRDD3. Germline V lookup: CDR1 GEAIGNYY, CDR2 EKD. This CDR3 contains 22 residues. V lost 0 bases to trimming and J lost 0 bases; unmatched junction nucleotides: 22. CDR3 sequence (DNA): TGTGCCTGTGACACCCTAGGAACGGGTTTGGGGATACGCGAGAAGAACACCGATAAACTCATCTTT. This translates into CACDTLGTGLGIREKNTDKLIF.

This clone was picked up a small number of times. In DNA, the CDR3 is TGTGCCTGTGACCCCCTTGGACGAAGTGGGGGATACGTCGCCGATAAACTCATCTTT. It specifies CACDPLGRSGGYVADKLIF. The chain employs TRDV2 and TRDJ1, with 11 bases fitting TRDD3. V was clipped by 3 bases and J by 3 bases; unmatched bases: 17. The germline V gene has CDR1 GEAIGNYY and CDR2 EKD. This CDR3 spans 19 amino acids.